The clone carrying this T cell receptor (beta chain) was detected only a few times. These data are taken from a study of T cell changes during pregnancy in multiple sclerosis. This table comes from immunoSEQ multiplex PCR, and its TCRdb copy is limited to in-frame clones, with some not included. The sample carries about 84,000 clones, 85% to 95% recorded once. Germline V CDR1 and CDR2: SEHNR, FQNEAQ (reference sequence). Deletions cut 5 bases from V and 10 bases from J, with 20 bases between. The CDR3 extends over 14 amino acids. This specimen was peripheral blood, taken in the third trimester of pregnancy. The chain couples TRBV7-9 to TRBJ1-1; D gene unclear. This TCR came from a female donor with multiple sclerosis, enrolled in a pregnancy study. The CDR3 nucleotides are TGTGCCAGCAGCGCACCCAAGCTAGCGAACACAGCTTTCTTT. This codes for CASSAPKLANTAFF.